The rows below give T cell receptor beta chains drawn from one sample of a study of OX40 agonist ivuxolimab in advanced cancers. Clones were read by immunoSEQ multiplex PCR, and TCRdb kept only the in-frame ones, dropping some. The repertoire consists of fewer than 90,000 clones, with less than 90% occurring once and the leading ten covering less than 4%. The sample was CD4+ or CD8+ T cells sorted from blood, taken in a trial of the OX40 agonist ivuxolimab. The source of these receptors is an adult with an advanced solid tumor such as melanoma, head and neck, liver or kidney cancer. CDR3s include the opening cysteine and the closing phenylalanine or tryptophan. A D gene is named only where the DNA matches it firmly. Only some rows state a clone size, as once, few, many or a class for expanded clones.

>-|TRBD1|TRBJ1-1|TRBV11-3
CASSFSDRGTSEAFF
TGTGCCAGCAGCTTCTCCGACAGGGGGACCAGTGAAGCTTTCTTT
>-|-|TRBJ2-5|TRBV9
CASSEIPGGTQYF
TGTGCCAGCAGCGAAATTCCCGGGGGGACCCAGTACTTC
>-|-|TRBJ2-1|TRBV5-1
CASSLEQGYNEQFF
TGCGCCAGCAGCTTGGAACAGGGCTACAATGAGCAGTTCTTC
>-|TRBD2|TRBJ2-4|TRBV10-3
CASSLAGGPSNIQYF
TGTGCCAGCAGTCTAGCGGGGGGGCCGTCGAACATTCAGTACTTC
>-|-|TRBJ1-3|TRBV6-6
CASSYSEGDAQYF
TGTGCCAGCAGTTACTCGGAGGGGGATGCCCAATATTTT
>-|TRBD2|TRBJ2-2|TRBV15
CATSRAGTSGISGELFF
TGTGCCACCAGCAGAGCAGGGACTAGCGGGATTAGCGGGGAGCTGTTTTTT
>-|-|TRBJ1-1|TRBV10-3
CAPKGGTTEAFF
TGTGCCCCGAAGGGGGGGACCACTGAAGCTTTCTTT
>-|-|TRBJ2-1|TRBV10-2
CASSRSSYNEQFF
TGCGCCAGCAGCCGAAGCTCCTACAATGAGCAGTTCTTC
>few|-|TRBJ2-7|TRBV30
CAWTVSSYEQYF
TGTGCCTGGACTGTTAGCTCCTACGAGCAGTACTTC
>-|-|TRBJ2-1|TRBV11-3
CASSPRPDPHEQFF
TGTGCCAGCAGCCCCAGACCCGACCCGCATGAGCAGTTCTTC
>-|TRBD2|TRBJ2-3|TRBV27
CASSFSAGEVSTDTQYF
TGTGCCAGCAGTTTCTCTGCGGGGGAGGTTTCCACAGATACGCAGTATTTT
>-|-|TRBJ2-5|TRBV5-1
CASSPGRGAVQETQYF
TGCGCCAGCAGCCCGGGCCGGGGGGCAGTACAGGAGACCCAGTACTTC
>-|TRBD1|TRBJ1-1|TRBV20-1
CSARGQPEAFF
TGCAGTGCTAGGGGACAGCCTGAAGCTTTCTTT
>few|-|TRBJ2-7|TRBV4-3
CASSQRSHENEQYF
TGCGCCAGCAGCCAAAGGTCGCATGAGAACGAGCAGTACTTC
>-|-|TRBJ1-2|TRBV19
CASSIEGDIYGYTF
TGTGCCAGTAGTATAGAGGGGGACATTTACGGCTACACCTTC